Given below is one T cell receptor beta chain in context. Its antigen is not known. This PCR relied on a set of 60 Vbeta primers and 13 Jbeta primers. The repertoire was sequenced with immunoSEQ multiplex PCR; TCRdb's copy has only in-frame clones and lacks some. This sample has approximately 130,000 clones, with around 85% found just once. This record comes from a study of cytomegalovirus exposure and HLA in healthy donors. Whole-study findings and limits: In a later analysis, compared with equally common non-associated chains, HLA-associated beta chains were more expanded. Previous analysis showed most TCR beta V segments were productive about 87% or about 30% of the time. Immune exposure information comprised only CMV serostatus.

The source material was PBMCs. The sequence was collected from a woman under 40 in good health and CMV-seropositive.

CDR3 in amino acids: CASSELVSTNTGELFF. CDR3 coding DNA: TGTGCCAGCAGTGAATTAGTTAGCACGAACACCGGGGAGCTGTTTTTT. The chain couples TRBV25-1 to TRBJ2-2; D call uncertain. Germline V gene lookup returns CDR1 MGHDK and CDR2 SYGVNS. This CDR3 region has 16 residues. Trimming removed 1 base from V and 0 bases from J, with 9 bases in between.